This T cell receptor (beta chain) was captured in a study of PD-1 blockade in classical Hodgkin lymphoma. Each and every patient relapsed after autologous stem cell transplantation, and patients got differing brentuximab vedotin exposure. V shed 0 bases and J shed 5 bases, with 12 bases lying between them. The CDR3 runs to 14 residues. Per germline, CDR1 SGDLS and CDR2 YYNGEE. To note about this clone: What it recognizes is unknown.

Whole-study findings and limits: Repertoire differences lack defined causes, possibly disease activity or prior therapy. After ASCT, patients who started nivolumab under 1 year later were excluded. Newly diagnosed and completely responding patients shared comparable baseline diversity.

Libraries were prepared by immunoSEQ multiplex PCR; TCRdb keeps only in-frame clonotypes and omits some of them. The sample consists of 49,000 or so clones, 80% of them appearing once. The specimen comprised peripheral blood mononuclear cells (PBMCs), sampled before the second cycle of nivolumab. This TCR came from a human donor with classical Hodgkin lymphoma. The chain couples TRBV9 to TRBJ2-7; tentatively, D is TRBD2 (6 bases). In nucleotides, the CDR3 is TGTGCCAGCAGCGTAGTCGGGAGTGTGGACGAGCAGTACTTC. Protein product: CASSVVGSVDEQYF.